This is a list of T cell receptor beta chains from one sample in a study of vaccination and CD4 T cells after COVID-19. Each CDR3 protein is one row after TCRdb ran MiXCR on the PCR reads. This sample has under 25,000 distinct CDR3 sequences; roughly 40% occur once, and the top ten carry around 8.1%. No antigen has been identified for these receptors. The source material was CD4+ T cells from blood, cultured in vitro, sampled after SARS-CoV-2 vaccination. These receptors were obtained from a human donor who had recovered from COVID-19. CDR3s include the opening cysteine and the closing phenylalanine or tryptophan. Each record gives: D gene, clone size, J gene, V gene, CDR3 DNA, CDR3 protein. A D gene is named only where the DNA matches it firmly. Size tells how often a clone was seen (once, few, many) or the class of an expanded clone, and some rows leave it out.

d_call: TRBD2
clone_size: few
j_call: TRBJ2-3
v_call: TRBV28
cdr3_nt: TGTGCCAGCAGTTCCAATAGCGGGAGGAAGAGCACAGATACGCAGTATTTT
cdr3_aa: CASSSNSGRKSTDTQYF

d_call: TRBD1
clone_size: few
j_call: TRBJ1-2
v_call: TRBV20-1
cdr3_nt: TGCAGTGGGAAAGACAGGGTACATGGCTACACCTTC
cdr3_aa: CSGKDRVHGYTF

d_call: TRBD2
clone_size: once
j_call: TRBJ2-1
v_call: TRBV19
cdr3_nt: TGTGCCAGTAGTGCACTAGCGGGAGCTAACTACAATGAGCAGTTCTTC
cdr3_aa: CASSALAGANYNEQFF

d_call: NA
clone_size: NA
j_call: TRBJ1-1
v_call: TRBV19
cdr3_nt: TGTGCCAGTATTAGGGGGACGGCGAACACTGAAGCTTTCTTT
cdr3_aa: CASIRGTANTEAFF

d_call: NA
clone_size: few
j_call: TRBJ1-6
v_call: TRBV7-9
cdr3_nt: TGTGCCAGCAGCTTAGAGGGATATAATTCACCCCTCCACTTT
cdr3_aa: CASSLEGYNSPLHF

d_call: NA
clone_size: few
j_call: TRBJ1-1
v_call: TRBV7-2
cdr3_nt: TGTGCCAGCAGCTTATTGTCTACGTTAGTGAACACTGAAGCTTTCTTT
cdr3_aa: CASSLLSTLVNTEAFF

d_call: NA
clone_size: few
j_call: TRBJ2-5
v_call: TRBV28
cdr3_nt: TGTGCCAGCAGTATAAAAGGCCCAGGGGGAGGAGAGACCCAGTACTTC
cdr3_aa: CASSIKGPGGGETQYF

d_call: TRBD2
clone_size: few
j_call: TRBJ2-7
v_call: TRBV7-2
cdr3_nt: TGTGCCAGCAGCTTCCCGGGACTAGAGTCCTACGAGCAGTACTTC
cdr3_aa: CASSFPGLESYEQYF

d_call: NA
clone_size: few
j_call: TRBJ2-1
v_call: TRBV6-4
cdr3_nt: TGTGCCAGCAGTAGGACCCCTGAGAATGAGCAGTTCTTC
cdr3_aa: CASSRTPENEQFF

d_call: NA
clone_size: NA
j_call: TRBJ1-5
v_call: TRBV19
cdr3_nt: TGTGCCAGTAGGCAGGGAGTAGATGGGAATCAGCCCCAGCATTTT
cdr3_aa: CASRQGVDGNQPQHF

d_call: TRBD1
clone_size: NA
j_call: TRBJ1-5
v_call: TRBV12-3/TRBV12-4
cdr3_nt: TGTGCCAGCAGTAGACAGGGAGGGAATCAGCCCCAGCATTTT
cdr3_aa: CASSRQGGNQPQHF

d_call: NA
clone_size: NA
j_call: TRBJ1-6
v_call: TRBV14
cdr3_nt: TGTGCCAGCAGCCAAGAGAAAGGAAGCTCCTATAATTCACCCCTCCACTTT
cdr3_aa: CASSQEKGSSYNSPLHF

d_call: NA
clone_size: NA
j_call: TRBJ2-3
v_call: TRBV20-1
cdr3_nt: TGCAGTGCCTCCGACCTCCTACCTGGGGATACAGATACGCAGTATTTT
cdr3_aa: CSASDLLPGDTDTQYF

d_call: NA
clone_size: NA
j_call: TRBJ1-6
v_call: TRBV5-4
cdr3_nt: TGTGCCAGCAGCTTGAGGGACTCACCCTATAATTCACCCCTCCACTTT
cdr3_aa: CASSLRDSPYNSPLHF

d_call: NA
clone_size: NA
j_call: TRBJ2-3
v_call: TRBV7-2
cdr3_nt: TGTGCCAGCAGCTTAGATTACAGGGGCACAGATACGCAGTATTTT
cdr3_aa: CASSLDYRGTDTQYF

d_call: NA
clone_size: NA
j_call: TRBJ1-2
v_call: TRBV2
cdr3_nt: TGTGCCAGCAGTGAGCAGGGCGGCAGCTATGGCTACACCTTC
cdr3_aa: CASSEQGGSYGYTF

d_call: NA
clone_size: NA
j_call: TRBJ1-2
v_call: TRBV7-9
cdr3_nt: TGTGCCAGCAGCTTAGGTGGGGGTCCCCATGGCTACACCTTC
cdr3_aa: CASSLGGGPHGYTF

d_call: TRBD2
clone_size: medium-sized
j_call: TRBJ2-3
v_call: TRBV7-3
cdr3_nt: TGTGCCAGCAGCCGAGCGGGAGGAAGCACAGATACGCAGTATTTT
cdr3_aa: CASSRAGGSTDTQYF

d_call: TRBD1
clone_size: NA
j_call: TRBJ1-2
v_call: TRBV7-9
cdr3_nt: TGTGCCAGCAGCAATCCCGGCCCCCAACAGGGGAACTATGGCTACACCTTC
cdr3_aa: CASSNPGPQQGNYGYTF

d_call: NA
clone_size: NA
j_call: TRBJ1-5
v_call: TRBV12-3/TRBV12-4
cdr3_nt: TGTGCCAGCAGGCTAACAGGTATTGGCAATCAGCCCCAGCATTTT
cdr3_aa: CASRLTGIGNQPQHF

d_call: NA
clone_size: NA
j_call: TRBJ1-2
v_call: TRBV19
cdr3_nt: TGTGCCAGTAGTATGAATGTGTATGGCTACACCTTC
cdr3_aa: CASSMNVYGYTF

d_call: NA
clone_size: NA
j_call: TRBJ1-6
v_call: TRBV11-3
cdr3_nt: TGTGCCAGCAGCTTACAGACAGGAGATAATTCACCCCTCCACTTT
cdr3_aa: CASSLQTGDNSPLHF

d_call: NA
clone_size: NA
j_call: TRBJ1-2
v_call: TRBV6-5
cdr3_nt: TGTGCCAGCAGTTACTCGGATGGGGGCTACACCTTC
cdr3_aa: CASSYSDGGYTF

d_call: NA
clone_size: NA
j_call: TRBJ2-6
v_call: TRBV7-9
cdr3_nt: TGTGCCAGCAGCTGGAAATCGGGTCTCTCTGGGGCCAACGTCCTGACTTTC
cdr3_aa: CASSWKSGLSGANVLTF

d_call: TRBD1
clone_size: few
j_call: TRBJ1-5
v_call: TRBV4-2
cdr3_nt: TGTGCCAGCAGCCCGAGGGACAGGGAAGGCAATCAGCCCCAGCATTTT
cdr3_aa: CASSPRDREGNQPQHF

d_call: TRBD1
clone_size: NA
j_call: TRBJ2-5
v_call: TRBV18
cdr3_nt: TGTGCCAGCTCACCAGTAAGACAGGGGGCACGTGAGACCCAGTACTTC
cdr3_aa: CASSPVRQGARETQYF

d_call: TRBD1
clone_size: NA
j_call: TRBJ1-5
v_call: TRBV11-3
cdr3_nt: TGTGCCAGCAGCTCTACCTGGACAGGGAAAAATCAGCCCCAGCATTTT
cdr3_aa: CASSSTWTGKNQPQHF

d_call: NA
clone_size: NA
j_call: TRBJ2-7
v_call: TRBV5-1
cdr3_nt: TGCGCCAGCAGCTTGGCCTCGGCAGCTCTGGAGCAGTACTTC
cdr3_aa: CASSLASAALEQYF

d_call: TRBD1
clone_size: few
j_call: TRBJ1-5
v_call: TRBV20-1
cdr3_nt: TGCAGTGCTGTCCGGCGACAGGGGATGGGGGTGGGAGGAAACCAGCCCCAGCATTTT
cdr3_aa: CSAVRRQGMGVGGNQPQHF

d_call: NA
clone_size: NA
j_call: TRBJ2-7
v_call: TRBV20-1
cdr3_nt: TGCAGTGCTAGAGACGGCAGGCCTCGGGGCGAGCAGTACTTC
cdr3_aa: CSARDGRPRGEQYF

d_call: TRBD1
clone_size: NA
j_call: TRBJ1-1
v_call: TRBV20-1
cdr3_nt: TGCAGTGCTGGACAATGGGACAGGGAGACTGAAGCTTTCTTT
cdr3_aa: CSAGQWDRETEAFF

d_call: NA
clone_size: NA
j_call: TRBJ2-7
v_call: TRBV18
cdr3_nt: TGTGCCAGCTCACCGGGACTCCACGAGCAGTACTTC
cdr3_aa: CASSPGLHEQYF

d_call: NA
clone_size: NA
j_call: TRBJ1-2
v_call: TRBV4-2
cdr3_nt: TGTGCCAGCAGCCAAGTTTTCGAGGGGGTAGCCTATGGCTACACCTTC
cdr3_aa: CASSQVFEGVAYGYTF

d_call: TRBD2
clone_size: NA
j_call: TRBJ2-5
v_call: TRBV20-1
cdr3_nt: TGCGGTGCTAGAGAGACTAGCCGGGAGACCCAGTACTTC
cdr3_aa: CGARETSRETQYF

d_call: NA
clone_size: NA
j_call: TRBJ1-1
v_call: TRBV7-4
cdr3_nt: TGTGCCAGCAGCCCCGCGGGGTCCCCTCCACGCAACACTGAAGCTTTCTTT
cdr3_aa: CASSPAGSPPRNTEAFF

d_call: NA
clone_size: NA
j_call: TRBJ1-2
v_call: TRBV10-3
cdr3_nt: TGTGCCATCAGTGTGAAGGGGGGACGCCTTAACTATGGCTACACCTTC
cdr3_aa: CAISVKGGRLNYGYTF

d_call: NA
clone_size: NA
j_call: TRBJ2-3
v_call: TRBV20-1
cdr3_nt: TGCAGTGCTAGAGGGCAGGGCCTGGATACGCAGTATTTT
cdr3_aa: CSARGQGLDTQYF

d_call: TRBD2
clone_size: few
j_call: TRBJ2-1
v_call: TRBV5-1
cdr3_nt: TGCGCCAGCAGCTTGGAAGGCGGGGGGGCGTTTGAGCAGTTCTTC
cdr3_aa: CASSLEGGGAFEQFF

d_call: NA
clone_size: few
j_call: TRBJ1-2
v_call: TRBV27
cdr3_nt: TGTGCCAGCAGTTTAGATGCGGGGAACTATGGCTACACCTTC
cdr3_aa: CASSLDAGNYGYTF

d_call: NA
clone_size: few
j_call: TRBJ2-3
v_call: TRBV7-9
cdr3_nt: TGTGCCAGCAGCTTGGTTCCGAGCACAGATACGCAGTATTTT
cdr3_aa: CASSLVPSTDTQYF

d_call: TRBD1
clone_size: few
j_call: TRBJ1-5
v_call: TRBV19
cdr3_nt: TGTGCCAGTAGTGAGACAGGGGGCAATCAGCCCCAGCATTTT
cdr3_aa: CASSETGGNQPQHF

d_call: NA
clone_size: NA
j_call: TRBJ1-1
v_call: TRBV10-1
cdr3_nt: TGCGCCATCCCCGGGACCAACACTGAAGCTTTCTTT
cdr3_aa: CAIPGTNTEAFF